Shown below are 18 T cell receptor beta chains from a single sample sequenced in a study of cytomegalovirus exposure and HLA in healthy donors. The PCR had 60 Vbeta and 13 Jbeta primers. The table came from immunoSEQ multiplex PCR; TCRdb's copy has only in-frame clones and leaves some out. The sample contains some 200,000 clones, roughly 70% of which appear only once. The sequencing input was PBMCs. These receptors were taken from a man in his forties or fifties in good health and CMV-seropositive.

This chain connects TRBV9 to TRBJ1-3; D possibly corresponds to TRBD1 (6 bases). V shed 7 bases and J shed 3 bases, with 8 bases lying between them. The CDR3 consists of 12 residues. In germline, CDR1 is SGDLS, CDR2 YYNGEE. This CDR3 reads CASSRGGNTIYF. The CDR3 nucleotides read TGTGCCAGCTCCAGGGGTGGAAACACCATATATTTT.

This clone was seen a handful of times. The rearrangement uses TRBV5-1 and TRBJ2-4; TRBD1 agrees at 9 bases. CDR1 and CDR2 (germline): SGHRS, YFSETQ. J lost 6 bases, V lost 0 bases, and 4 bases had no gene match. The CDR3 contains 15 residues. The CDR3 here is CASSLDLDRGNIQYF. CDR3 nucleotide sequence: TGCGCCAGCAGCTTGGACCTGGACAGGGGAAACATTCAGTACTTC.

Concerning this clone: The junction shows a germline mismatch at one end, possibly a read error. The chain links TRBV5-4 to TRBJ1-4, with a possible D match to TRBD1 (5 bases). CDR1 and CDR2 (germline): SGHNT, YYREEE (reference sequence). This CDR3 region has 16 residues. The CDR3 protein is CTSSLALGRGNEKLFF. CDR3 DNA: TGTACCAGCAGCTTGGCCCTAGGGAGGGGTAATGAAAAACTGTTTTTT.

The chain carries TRBV9 and TRBJ2-4, with D tentatively TRBD2 (6 bases). The germline gives CDR1 SGDLS, CDR2 YYNGEE. V lost 7 bases and J 0 bases, leaving 11 bases between the germline ends. The CDR3 loop spans 14 amino acids. CDR3 bases: TGTGCCAGCCGGGACTTCAGAGCCAAAAACATTCAGTACTTC. Translating it yields CASRDFRAKNIQYF.

The chain has TRBV29-1 and TRBJ2-7; D is perhaps TRBD1 (5 bases). The V end lost 5 bases, the J end lost 0 bases, and 11 bases lay between the germline ends. The CDR3 length is 13 residues. Looked up from germline, CDR1 is SQVTM and CDR2 is ANQGSEA. CDR3 DNA sequence: TGCAGCGTTCTCGACAGCCTCTCCTACGAGCAGTACTTC. This sequence encodes CSVLDSLSYEQYF.

This clone was picked up one time. V is TRBV19 and J is TRBJ2-3, with D perhaps matching TRBD2 (6 bases). Trimming shortened V by 1 base and J by 3 bases, and 11 bases separated the two germline ends. Per germline, CDR1 LNHDA and CDR2 SQIVND (reference sequence). CDR3 length: 15 amino acids. The CDR3 is CASSIGRGWTDTQYF. The DNA for the CDR3 is TGTGCCAGTAGTATAGGACGGGGGTGGACAGATACGCAGTATTTT.

The chain carries TRBV6-5 and TRBJ1-4; 7 bases fit TRBD1. Per the germline V gene, CDR1 is MNHEY and CDR2 is SVGAGI. There are 15 residues in the CDR3. V lost 6 bases, J lost 6 bases, and 10 bases stayed unmatched. The CDR3 sequence is CASSRQGGTDEKLFF. CDR3 sequence (DNA): TGTGCCAGCAGCCGACAGGGTGGGACTGATGAAAAACTGTTTTTT.

The sample holds one count of this clone. The chain is built from TRBV5-6 and TRBJ1-2, with 10 positions matching TRBD1. V was pared by 0 bases and J by 6 bases, with 5 bases of the junction left unmatched. Germline V lookup: CDR1 SGHDT, CDR2 YYEEEE. CDR3 size: 15 residues. The CDR3 DNA follows: TGTGCCAGCAGCTTGGGCCGACAGGGGGCGAATGGCTACACCTTC. It is translated as CASSLGRQGANGYTF.

The chain joins TRBV6-5 to TRBJ1-2, with TRBD1 as a possible D gene (6 bases). Germline V gene sequence: CDR1 MNHEY, CDR2 SVGAGI. This CDR3 comprises 14 residues. The V and J ends lost 6 bases and 11 bases respectively, with 22 bases between them. The CDR3 DNA reads as TGTGCCAGCAGCCTCGGGACGGGCCCAGGGGAGTACACCTTC. Amino acids: CASSLGTGPGEYTF.

V usage is TRBV19 and J usage is TRBJ2-1; 8 bases map to TRBD2. The germline gives CDR1 LNHDA, CDR2 SQIVND (reference sequence). This CDR3 has 15 residues. J was trimmed by 7 bases and V by 6 bases; bases with no gene match: 11. In nucleotides, the CDR3 is TGTGCCAGTAGCCGCGTAGACGGGGGGGCTAATGAGCAGTTCTTC. Translation: CASSRVDGGANEQFF.

V and J are TRBV6-5 and TRBJ2-5; 11 nucleotides agree with TRBD2. The J segment lost 5 bases and the V segment lost 2 bases, leaving 4 bases of the junction unmatched. The CDR3 consists of 15 residues. Germline CDR1 is MNHEY and CDR2 is SVGAGI. CDR3 residues: CASSYLAGGRETQYF. CDR3 nucleotide sequence: TGTGCCAGCAGTTACCTAGCGGGGGGCCGGGAGACCCAGTACTTC.

The V and J genes are TRBV15 and TRBJ2-2; D may be TRBD2 (6 bases). CDR3 length: 16 residues. Germline lookup yields CDR1 LNHNV and CDR2 YYDKDF (reference sequence). Trimming took off 0 bases at V and 6 bases at J, with 14 bases between the two ends. As DNA, the CDR3 is TGTGCCACCAGCAGAGATCGCTTCCCTAGCGCCGGGGAGCTGTTTTTT. Amino acid sequence: CATSRDRFPSAGELFF.

The chain joins TRBV7-8 to TRBJ2-4; D perhaps matches TRBD1 (6 bases). The V end lost 5 bases, the J end lost 3 bases, and 14 bases lay between the germline ends. This CDR3 has 15 residues. Looked up from germline, CDR1 is SGHVS and CDR2 is FQNEAQ. The CDR3 loop reads CASSQTGTLKNIQYF. Here the CDR3 DNA reads TGTGCCAGCAGCCAGACCGGGACACTCAAAAACATTCAGTACTTC.

The V and J genes are TRBV11-1 and TRBJ1-5; TRBD1 matches 7 bases. The CDR3 is 13 residues long. CDR1 is SGHAT and CDR2 is FQDESV in the germline V gene (reference sequence). The V gene end was trimmed by 5 bases and the J gene end by 4 bases; junction bases not matched to a gene: 2. In nucleotides, the CDR3 is TGTGCCAGCAGCCGGGACAGAAATCAGCCCCAGCATTTT. Translation: CASSRDRNQPQHF.

This clone occurred a few times. The chain couples TRBV5-6 to TRBJ2-1; TRBD1 matches at 9 bases. Germline lookup yields CDR1 SGHDT and CDR2 YYEEEE. This CDR3 spans 15 amino acids. V shed 5 bases and J 2 bases; nucleotides not matched to a gene: 5. CDR3 sequence (DNA): TGTGCCAGCAGACTCACAGGGGGCCCCTACAATGAGCAGTTCTTC. Its protein is CASRLTGGPYNEQFF. The variable domain in full, completed from reference TRBV5-6 and TRBJ2-1, reads DAGVTQSPTHLIKTRGQQVTLRCSPKSGHDTVSWYQQALGQGPQFIFQYYEEEERQRGNFPDRFSGHQFPNYSSELNVNALLLGDSALYLCASRLTGGPYNEQFFGPGTRLTVL.

This chain uses TRBV15 with TRBJ2-7, with 9 bases identical to TRBD2. The germline gives CDR1 LNHNV, CDR2 YYDKDF (reference sequence). Trimming cost V 4 bases and J 1 base; bases outside gene matches: 5. The CDR3 is made up of 15 amino acids. The DNA for the CDR3 is TGTGCCACCAGCATATCTAGCGGGGAATCCTACGAGCAGTACTTC. The encoded protein is CATSISSGESYEQYF.

The chain joins TRBV19 to TRBJ1-2; 7 nucleotides line up with TRBD1. Trimming took 7 bases from V and 5 from J; bases not matched to a gene: 10. Germline CDR1 and CDR2: LNHDA and SQIVND (reference sequence). This CDR3 contains 14 residues. The CDR3 region has the DNA TGTGCCAGTATAATTCCGGGACAGCGATATGGCTACACCTTC. Protein: CASIIPGQRYGYTF. Combining the CDR3 with reference TRBV19 and TRBJ1-2 gives the whole variable domain DGGITQSPKYLFRKEGQNVTLSCEQNLNHDAMYWYRQDPGQGLRLIYYSQIVNDFQKGDIAEGYSVSREKKESFPLTVTSAQKNPTAFYLCASIIPGQRYGYTFGSGTRLTVV.

This clone was found once. The chain is built from TRBV4-2 and TRBJ2-3, with D perhaps matching TRBD1 (6 bases). The CDR3 length is 15 residues. V dropped 1 base and J dropped 2 bases, with 10 bases sitting between them. Per the germline V gene, CDR1 is LGHNA and CDR2 is YNFKEQ. The CDR3 region has the DNA TGTGCCAGCAGCCAAGGTGGGGGCTACACAGATACGCAGTATTTT. Translated, it gives CASSQGGGYTDTQYF.